The clone carrying this TCR beta chain turned up a few times. V lost 0 bases to trimming and J lost 6 bases, with 8 bases between them. Per the germline V gene, CDR1 is MGHRA and CDR2 is YSYEKL. The length of the CDR3 is 14 residues. The entry originates in a study of technical replicates of blood from several donors. The protocol was immunoSEQ multiplex PCR, while the TCRdb copy is restricted to in-frame clones and leaves out a portion. Of tens of thousands of clones in the sample, 80% to 95% were seen once. The chain is built from TRBV4-1 and TRBJ2-2; D possibly corresponds to TRBD2 (6 bases). The receptor's source is a human donor in good health. Sequenced input: T cells isolated from PBMCs. Written as DNA, the CDR3 is TGCGCCAGCAGCCAAGATCGGGGGTCCGGGGAGCTGTTTTTT. Translated: CASSQDRGSGELFF.